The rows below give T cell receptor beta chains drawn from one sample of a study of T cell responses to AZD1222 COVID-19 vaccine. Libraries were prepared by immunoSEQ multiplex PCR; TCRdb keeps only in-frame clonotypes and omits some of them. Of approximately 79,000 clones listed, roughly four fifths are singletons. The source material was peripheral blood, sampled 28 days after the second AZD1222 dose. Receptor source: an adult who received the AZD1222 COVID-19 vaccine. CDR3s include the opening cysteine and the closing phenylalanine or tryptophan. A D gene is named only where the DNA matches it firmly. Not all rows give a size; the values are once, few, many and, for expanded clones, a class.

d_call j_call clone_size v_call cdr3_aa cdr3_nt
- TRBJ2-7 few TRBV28 CASSLPRGVKGEQYF TGTGCCAGCAGTTTACCCAGGGGGGTTAAGGGCGAGCAGTACTTC
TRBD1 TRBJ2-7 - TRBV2 CASSEVGETGGEQYF TGTGCCAGCAGTGAAGTGGGGGAGACAGGGGGCGAGCAGTACTTC
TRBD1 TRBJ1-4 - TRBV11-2 CASSLSPGGNEKLFF TGTGCCAGCAGCTTAAGTCCAGGGGGTAATGAAAAACTGTTTTTT
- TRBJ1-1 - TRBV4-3 CASSQDLFLGTPSRDVAFF TGCGCCAGCAGCCAAGATTTATTCTTAGGGACACCTAGTCGGGATGTGGCTTTCTTT
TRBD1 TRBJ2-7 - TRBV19 CASSKTTGVYEQYF TGTGCCAGTAGTAAAACGACAGGGGTCTACGAGCAGTACTTC
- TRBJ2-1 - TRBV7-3 CASSWSTNWGNEQFF TGTGCCAGCAGCTGGTCGACTAACTGGGGGAATGAGCAGTTCTTC
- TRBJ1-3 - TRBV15 CATSRVLAGNTIYF TGTGCCACCAGCAGAGTTTTAGCTGGAAACACCATATATTTT
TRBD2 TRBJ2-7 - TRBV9 CASSVLLATNEQYF TGTGCCAGCAGCGTCCTACTAGCGACGAACGAGCAGTACTTC
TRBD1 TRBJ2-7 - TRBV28 CASRGQGDSYEQYF TGTGCCAGCCGCGGACAGGGGGACTCCTACGAGCAGTACTTC
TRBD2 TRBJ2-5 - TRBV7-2 CASSADGTRETQYF TGTGCCAGCAGCGCCGACGGGACTAGGGAGACCCAGTACTTC
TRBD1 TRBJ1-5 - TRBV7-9 CASSLGQGNQPQHF TGTGCCAGCAGCTTAGGACAGGGGAATCAGCCCCAGCATTTT